What follows is one T cell receptor (beta chain) and its context. Antigen: not known. A TCRbeta library incorporating unique molecular identifiers was prepared. TCRdb redid the calling of the PCR reads with MiXCR, one entry per CDR3 protein. There are 700,000 to 950,000 distinct CDR3 sequences in the sample; 15% to 20% occur only once, and approximately 4.5% lies in the top ten. These data belong to a study of T-cell reconstitution after alpha-beta-depleted transplantation in children. The germline V gene has CDR1 MNHNS and CDR2 SASEGT. The CDR3 is made up of 14 amino acids. V was cut by 3 bases and J by 2 bases, with 10 bases left in between. Study conclusions and caveats: The study traced high day-60 TCRbeta diversity in some patients to surviving recipient T cells and thymic progenitors. Expanded clones from the graft, numbering several hundred, reportedly supplied alpha-beta T cells about two months after transplant.

The chain employs TRBV6-1 and TRBJ1-1, with a weak D call TRBD1 (5 bases). The receptor's source is a male patient younger than 18 who had a stem cell transplant for acute lymphoblastic leukemia, so the T cells may come from the graft donor. The sample in question was PBMCs, mostly from graft donor cells, obtained 360 days after TCRalphabeta/CD19-depleted stem cell transplant. The CDR3 region has the DNA TGTGCCAGCAGTGATCGGGGCAGCAACACTGAAGCTTTCTTT. Translation gives CASSDRGSNTEAFF.